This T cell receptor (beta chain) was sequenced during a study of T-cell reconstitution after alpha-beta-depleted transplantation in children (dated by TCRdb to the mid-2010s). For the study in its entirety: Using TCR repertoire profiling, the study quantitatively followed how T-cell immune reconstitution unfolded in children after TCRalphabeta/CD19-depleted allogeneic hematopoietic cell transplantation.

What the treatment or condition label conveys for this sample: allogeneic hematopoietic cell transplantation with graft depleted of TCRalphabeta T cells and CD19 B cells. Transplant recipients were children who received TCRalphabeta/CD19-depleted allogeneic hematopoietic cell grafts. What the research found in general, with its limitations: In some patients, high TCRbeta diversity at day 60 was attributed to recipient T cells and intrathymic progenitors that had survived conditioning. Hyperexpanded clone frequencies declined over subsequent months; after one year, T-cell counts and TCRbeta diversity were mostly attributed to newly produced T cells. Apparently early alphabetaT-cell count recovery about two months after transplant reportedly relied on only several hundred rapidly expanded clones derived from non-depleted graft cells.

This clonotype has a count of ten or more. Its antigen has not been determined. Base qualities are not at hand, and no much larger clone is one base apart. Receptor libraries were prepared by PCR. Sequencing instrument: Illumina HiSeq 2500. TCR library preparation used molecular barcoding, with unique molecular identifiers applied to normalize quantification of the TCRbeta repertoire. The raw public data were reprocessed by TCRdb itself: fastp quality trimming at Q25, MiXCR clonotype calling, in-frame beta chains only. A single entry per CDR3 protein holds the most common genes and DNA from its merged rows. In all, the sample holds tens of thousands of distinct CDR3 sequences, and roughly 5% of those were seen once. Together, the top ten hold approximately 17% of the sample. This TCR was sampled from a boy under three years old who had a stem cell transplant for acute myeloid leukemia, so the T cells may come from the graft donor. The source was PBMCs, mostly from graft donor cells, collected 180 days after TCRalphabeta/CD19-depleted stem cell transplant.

The CDR3 protein is CASIRVGPGETQYF. The DNA sequence is given as TGTGCCAGCATTCGAGTGGGCCCAGGAGAGACCCAGTACTTC. The V and J segments used are TRBV5-5 and TRBJ2-5; no D gene can be assigned with confidence. From the germline V gene (reference sequence), CDR1 is SGHKS and CDR2 is YYEKEE. The junction shows trimming of 6 bases on V and 4 bases on J, plus 16 bases between the germline ends. The CDR3 measures 14 amino acids from cysteine to phenylalanine. Left in the record is the CDR3 DNA by itself, 42 bases read in frame from the first base.